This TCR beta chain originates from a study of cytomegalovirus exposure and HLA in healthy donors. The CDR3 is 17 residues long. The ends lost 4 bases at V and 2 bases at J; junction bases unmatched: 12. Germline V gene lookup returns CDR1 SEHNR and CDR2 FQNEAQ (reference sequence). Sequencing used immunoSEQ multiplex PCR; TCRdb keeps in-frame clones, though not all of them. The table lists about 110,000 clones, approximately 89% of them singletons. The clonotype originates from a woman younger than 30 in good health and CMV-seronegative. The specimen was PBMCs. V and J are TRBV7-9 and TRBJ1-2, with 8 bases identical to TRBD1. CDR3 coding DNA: TGTGCCAGCAGCTGGTCCACCGGGACAGGAGTCAACTATGGCTACACCTTC. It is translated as CASSWSTGTGVNYGYTF.